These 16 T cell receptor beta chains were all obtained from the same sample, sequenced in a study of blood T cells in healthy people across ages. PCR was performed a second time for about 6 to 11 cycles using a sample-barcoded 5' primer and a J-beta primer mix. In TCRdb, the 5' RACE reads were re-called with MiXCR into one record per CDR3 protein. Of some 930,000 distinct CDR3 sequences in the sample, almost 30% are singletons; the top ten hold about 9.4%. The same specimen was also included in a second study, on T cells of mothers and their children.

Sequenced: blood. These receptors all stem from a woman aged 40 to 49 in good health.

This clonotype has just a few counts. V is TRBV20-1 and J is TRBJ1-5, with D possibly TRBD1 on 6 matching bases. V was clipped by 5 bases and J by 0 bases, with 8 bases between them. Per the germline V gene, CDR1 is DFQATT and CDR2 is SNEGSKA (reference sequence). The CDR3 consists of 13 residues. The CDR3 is CSAAGDSNQPQHF. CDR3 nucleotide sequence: TGCAGTGCTGCAGGGGATAGCAATCAGCCCCAGCATTTT.

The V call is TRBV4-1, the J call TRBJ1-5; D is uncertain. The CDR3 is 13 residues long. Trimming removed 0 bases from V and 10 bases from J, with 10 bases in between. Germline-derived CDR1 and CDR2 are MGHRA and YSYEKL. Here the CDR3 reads CASSQDKGTPQHF. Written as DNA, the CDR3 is TGCGCCAGCAGCCAAGATAAGGGTACACCCCAGCATTTT.

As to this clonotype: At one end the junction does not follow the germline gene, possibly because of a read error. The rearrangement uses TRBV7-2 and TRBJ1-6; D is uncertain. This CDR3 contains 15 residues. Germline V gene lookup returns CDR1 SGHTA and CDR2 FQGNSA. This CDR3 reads CASSLVTGESSPRHF. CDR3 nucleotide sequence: TGTGCCAGCAGCTTAGTCACTGGGGAAAGTTCACCCCGCCACTTT.

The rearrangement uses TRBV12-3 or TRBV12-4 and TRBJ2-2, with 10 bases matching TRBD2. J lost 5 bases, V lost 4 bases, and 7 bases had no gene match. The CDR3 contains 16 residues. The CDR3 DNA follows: TGTGCCAGCAGTTCCGGGGGACTAGCGAGGACCGGGGAGCTGTTTTTT. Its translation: CASSSGGLARTGELFF.

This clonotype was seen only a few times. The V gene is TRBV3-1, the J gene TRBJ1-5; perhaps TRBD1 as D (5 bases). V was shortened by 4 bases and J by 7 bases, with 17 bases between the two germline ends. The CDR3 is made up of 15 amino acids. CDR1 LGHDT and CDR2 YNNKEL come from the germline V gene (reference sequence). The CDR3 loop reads CASSLASGLGQPQHF. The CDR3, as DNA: TGTGCCAGCAGCCTCGCTTCAGGGTTAGGGCAGCCCCAGCATTTT. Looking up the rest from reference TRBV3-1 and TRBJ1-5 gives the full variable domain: DTAVSQTPKYLVTQMGNDKSIKCEQNLGHDTMYWYKQDSKKFLKIMFSYNNKELIINETVPNRFSPKSPDKAHLNLHINSLELGDSAVYFCASSLASGLGQPQHFGDGTRLSIL.

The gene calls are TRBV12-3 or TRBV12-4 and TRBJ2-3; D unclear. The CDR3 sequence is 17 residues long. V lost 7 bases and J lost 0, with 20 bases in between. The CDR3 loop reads CASTPIPGVQSTDTQYF. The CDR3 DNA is TGTGCCAGCACCCCGATTCCTGGTGTACAGAGCACAGATACGCAGTATTTT.

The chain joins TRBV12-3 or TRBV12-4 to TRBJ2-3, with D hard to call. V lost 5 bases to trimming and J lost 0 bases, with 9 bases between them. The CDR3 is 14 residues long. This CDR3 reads CASSPVTSTDTQYF. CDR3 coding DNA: TGTGCCAGCAGTCCGGTTACCAGCACAGATACGCAGTATTTT.

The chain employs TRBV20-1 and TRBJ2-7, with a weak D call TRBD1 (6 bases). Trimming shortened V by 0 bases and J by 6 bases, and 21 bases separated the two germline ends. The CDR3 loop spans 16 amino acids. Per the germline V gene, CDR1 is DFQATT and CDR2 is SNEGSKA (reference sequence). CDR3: CSARDQDRSFPCEQYF. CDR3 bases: TGCAGTGCTAGAGATCAAGACAGGAGTTTCCCCTGCGAGCAGTACTTC.

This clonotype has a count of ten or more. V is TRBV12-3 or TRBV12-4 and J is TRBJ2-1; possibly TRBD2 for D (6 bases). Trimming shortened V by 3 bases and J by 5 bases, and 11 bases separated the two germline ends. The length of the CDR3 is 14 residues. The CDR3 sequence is CASSLAGTHNEQFF. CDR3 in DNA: TGTGCCAGCAGTTTGGCGGGGACCCACAATGAGCAGTTCTTC.

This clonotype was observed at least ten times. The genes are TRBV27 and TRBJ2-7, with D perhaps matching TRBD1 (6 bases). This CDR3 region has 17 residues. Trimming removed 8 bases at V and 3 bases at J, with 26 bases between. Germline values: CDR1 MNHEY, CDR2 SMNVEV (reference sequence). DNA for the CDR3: TGTGCCAGCGGGGACATTGGGGGCAAGACATCTAGCTACGAGCAGTACTTC. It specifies CASGDIGGKTSSYEQYF.

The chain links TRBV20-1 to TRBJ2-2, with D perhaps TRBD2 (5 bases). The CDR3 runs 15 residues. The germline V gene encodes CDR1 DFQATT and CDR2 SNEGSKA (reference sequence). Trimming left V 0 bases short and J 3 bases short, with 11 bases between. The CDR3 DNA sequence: TGCAGTGCTAGAGATCCCGGGGTTTACACCGGGGAGCTGTTTTTT. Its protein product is CSARDPGVYTGELFF.

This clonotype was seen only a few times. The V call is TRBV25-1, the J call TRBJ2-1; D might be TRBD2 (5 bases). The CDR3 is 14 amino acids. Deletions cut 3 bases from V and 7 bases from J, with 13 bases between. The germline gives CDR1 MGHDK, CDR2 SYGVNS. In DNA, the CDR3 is TGTGCCAGCAGTGATACACTCGGGGTTAATGAGCAGTTCTTC. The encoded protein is CASSDTLGVNEQFF. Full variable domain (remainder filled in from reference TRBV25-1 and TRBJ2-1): EADIYQTPRYLVIGTGKKITLECSQTMGHDKMYWYQQDPGMELHLIHYSYGVNSTEKGDLSSESTVSRIRTEHFPLTLESARPSHTSQYLCASSDTLGVNEQFFGPGTRLTVL.

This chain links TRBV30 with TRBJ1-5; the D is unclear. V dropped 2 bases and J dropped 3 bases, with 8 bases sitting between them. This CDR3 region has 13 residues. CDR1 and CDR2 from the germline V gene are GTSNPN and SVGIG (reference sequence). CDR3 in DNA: TGTGCCTGGAGTACCTGGCTCAATCAGCCCCAGCATTTT. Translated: CAWSTWLNQPQHF.

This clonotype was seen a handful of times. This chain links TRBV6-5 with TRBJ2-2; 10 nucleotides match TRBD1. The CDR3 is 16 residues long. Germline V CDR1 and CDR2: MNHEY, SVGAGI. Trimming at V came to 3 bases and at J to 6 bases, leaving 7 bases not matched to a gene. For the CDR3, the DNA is TGTGCCAGCAGTTATTATCCGGGACAGGGGCCCGGGGAGCTGTTTTTT. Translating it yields CASSYYPGQGPGELFF.

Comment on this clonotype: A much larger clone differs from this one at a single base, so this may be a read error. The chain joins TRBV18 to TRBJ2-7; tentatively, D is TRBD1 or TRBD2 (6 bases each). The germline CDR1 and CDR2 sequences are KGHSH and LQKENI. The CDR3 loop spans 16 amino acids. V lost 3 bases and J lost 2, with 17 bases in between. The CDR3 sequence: CASSPQDGGYTYEQYF. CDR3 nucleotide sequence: TGTGCCAGCTCACCGCAGGACGGGGGCTATACCTACGAGCAGTACTTC.

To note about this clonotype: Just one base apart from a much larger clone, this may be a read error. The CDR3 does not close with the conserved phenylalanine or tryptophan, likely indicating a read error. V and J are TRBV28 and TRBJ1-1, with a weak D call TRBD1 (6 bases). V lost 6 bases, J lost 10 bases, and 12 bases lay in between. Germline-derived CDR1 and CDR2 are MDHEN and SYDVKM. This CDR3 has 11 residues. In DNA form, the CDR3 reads TGTGCCAGCAGGACCGGGACAAGAGCTTTCTCT. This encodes CASRTGTRAFS.